This paragraph reports one T cell receptor beta chain. Its antigen remains unknown. The data were taken from a study of regulatory dendritic cells for organ transplantation. Study results and caveats: Mature dendritic cells appeared to drive more memory CD8+ clonal expansion than regulatory ones.

This table comes from immunoSEQ multiplex PCR, and its TCRdb copy is limited to in-frame clones, with some not included. The sample yields more than 10,000 clones, around 92% seen once. Sorted subsets were CFSE-labeled and cultured four to six days with allogeneic dendritic cells. Naive CD45RA+ and memory CD45RO+ CD4+ or CD8+ T cells were FACS-sorted. The CDR3 totals 14 residues. The V and J ends lost 4 bases and 0 bases, in that order; junction bases with no gene match: 1. Germline CDR1 is LGHNA and CDR2 is YSLEER. The J gene is TRBJ2-7, the V gene TRBV4-3, with 9 positions matching TRBD1. Input material: naive CD8+ T cells from blood cultured with dendritic cells. The subset denotes: CD45RA+ naive T cells. This TCR was recovered from a human donor in good health. The CDR3 DNA reads as TGCGCCAGCAGCCCGGGACAGGGCTCCTACGAGCAGTACTTC. Residues: CASSPGQGSYEQYF.